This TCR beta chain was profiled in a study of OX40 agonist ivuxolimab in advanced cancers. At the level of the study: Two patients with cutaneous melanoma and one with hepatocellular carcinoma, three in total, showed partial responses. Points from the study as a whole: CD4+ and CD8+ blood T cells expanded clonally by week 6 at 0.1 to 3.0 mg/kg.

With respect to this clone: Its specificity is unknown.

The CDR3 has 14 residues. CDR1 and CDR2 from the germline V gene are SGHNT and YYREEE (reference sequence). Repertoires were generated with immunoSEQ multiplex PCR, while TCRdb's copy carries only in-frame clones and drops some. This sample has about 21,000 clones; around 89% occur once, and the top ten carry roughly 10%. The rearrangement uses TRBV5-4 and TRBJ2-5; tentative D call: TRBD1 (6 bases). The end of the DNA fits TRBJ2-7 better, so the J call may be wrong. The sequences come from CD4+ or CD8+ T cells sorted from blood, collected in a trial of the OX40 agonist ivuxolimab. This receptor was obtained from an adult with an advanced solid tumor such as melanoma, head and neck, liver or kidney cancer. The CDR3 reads CASSLGQDPYEQYF. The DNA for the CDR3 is TGTGCCAGCAGCTTGGGACAGGACCCCTACGAGCAGTACTTC.